These 30 T cell receptor beta chains originate from one sample sequenced in a study of T cell clones after liver transplantation. The repertoire was sequenced with immunoSEQ multiplex PCR; TCRdb's copy has only in-frame clones and lacks some. The sample has tens of thousands of clones, approximately 87% seen once. This sample comprised CD8+ T cells from blood, obtained 12 months after liver transplant. The origin of the receptors is a human patient who received a liver transplant. A subset of T cells may come from the graft donor.

The chain carries TRBV6-1 and TRBJ2-7, with 7 bases fitting TRBD2. There are 14 residues in the CDR3. J was trimmed by 3 bases and V by 10 bases; bases with no gene match: 12. The V gene's germline CDR1 is MNHNS and CDR2 SASEGT. CDR3 region: CATRLAGDFYEQYF. The CDR3 region has the DNA TGTGCCACCAGGCTGGCGGGAGACTTCTACGAGCAGTACTTC.

The chain uses TRBV7-9 and TRBJ2-3; TRBD2 matches at 14 bases. The CDR3 has 15 residues. Germline values: CDR1 SEHNR, CDR2 FQNEAQ (reference sequence). V gave up 3 bases and J gave up 6 bases; unmatched junction bases: 2. Here the CDR3 DNA reads TGTGCCAGCAGCTTGGGACTAGCGGGAGTTGATACGCAGTATTTT. It translates to CASSLGLAGVDTQYF.

V and J are TRBV7-6 and TRBJ2-4; the match to TRBD1 covers 7 bases. J lost 5 bases, V lost 1 base, and 8 bases had no gene match. Germline V gene sequence: CDR1 SGHVS, CDR2 FNYEAQ. The CDR3 extends over 16 amino acids. DNA for the CDR3: TGTGCCAGCAGCTTAGGCCAGGGACAGTTGGAAAACATTCAGTACTTC. It translates to CASSLGQGQLENIQYF.

The rearrangement uses TRBV6-5 and TRBJ2-1, with TRBD2 matching 8 bases. Germline V CDR1 and CDR2: MNHEY, SVGAGI. The CDR3 runs to 15 residues. Losses at the gene ends were 7 bases for V and 5 bases for J; bases not matched to a gene: 10. This CDR3 reads CASNPGTRFNNEQFF. CDR3 sequence (DNA): TGTGCCAGCAACCCCGGGACTAGATTTAACAATGAGCAGTTCTTC.

This clone has only one observation. The V call is TRBV4-3, the J call TRBJ2-7; TRBD1 matches at 10 bases. The germline V gene has CDR1 LGHNA and CDR2 YSLEER. V shed 4 bases, J shed 5 bases, and the junction held 5 bases outside the gene matches. The CDR3 is 14 amino acids. The CDR3 sequence: CASSRRQGADEQYF. CDR3 DNA: TGCGCCAGCAGCCGTAGACAGGGGGCCGACGAGCAGTACTTC.

This clone appeared once. This chain joins TRBV19 and TRBJ1-1, with D possibly matching TRBD1 (6 bases). Germline CDR1 LNHDA, CDR2 SQIVND (reference sequence). V lost 1 base to trimming and J lost 0 bases, with 15 bases between them. This CDR3 is built from 17 residues. The CDR3 is CASSIGLTGDMNTEAFF. CDR3 coding DNA: TGTGCCAGTAGTATAGGGCTGACAGGAGATATGAACACTGAAGCTTTCTTT.

V and J are TRBV11-2 and TRBJ1-4, with TRBD1 identical over 8 bases. Germline CDR1 is SGHAT and CDR2 is FQNNGV. The CDR3 extends over 18 amino acids. The V and J ends lost 5 bases and 0 bases, in that order; junction bases with no gene match: 11. The CDR3, as DNA: TGTGCCAGCAGCAAACGGACAGGGAAAGCCGCAACTAATGAAAAACTGTTTTTT. Its protein is CASSKRTGKAATNEKLFF. The full variable domain, its missing parts supplied by reference TRBV11-2 and TRBJ1-4, is EAGVAQSPRYKIIEKRQSVAFWCNPISGHATLYWYQQILGQGPKLLIQFQNNGVVDDSQLPKDRFSAERLKGVDSTLKIQPAKLEDSAVYLCASSKRTGKAATNEKLFFGSGTQLSVL.

J is TRBJ1-5 and V is TRBV5-6; unclear D gene. This CDR3 is 14 amino acids long. Trimming removed 4 bases from V and 4 bases from J, with 12 bases in between. CDR1 and CDR2 (germline): SGHDT, YYEEEE. The DNA for the CDR3 is TGTGCCAGCAGCCACGCTACCGGGAATCAGCCCCAGCATTTT. Residues: CASSHATGNQPQHF.

In its sample, this clone was seen many times. The chain employs TRBV27 and TRBJ1-1, with TRBD1 matching over 12 bases. CDR1 and CDR2 (germline): MNHEY, SMNVEV (reference sequence). J was trimmed by 0 bases and V by 5 bases; bases with no gene match: 7. The CDR3 is 17 amino acids. CDR3 in amino acids: CASSPTGQGAMNTEAFF. Written as DNA, the CDR3 is TGTGCCAGCAGTCCGACGGGACAGGGGGCCATGAACACTGAAGCTTTCTTT.

In this sample, this clone turned up many times. This sample also contains other DNA sequences that code for the same CDR3. The chain joins TRBV19 to TRBJ1-5; possible D gene TRBD1, 6 bases. Germline CDR1 and CDR2: LNHDA and SQIVND (reference sequence). The CDR3 is 14 amino acids. V was clipped by 3 bases and J by 3 bases, with 9 bases between them. CDR3: CASSMYRDNQPQHF. CDR3 DNA: TGTGCCAGTAGTATGTACAGGGACAATCAGCCCCAGCATTTT. Variable domain in full (rest from reference TRBV19 and TRBJ1-5): DGGITQSPKYLFRKEGQNVTLSCEQNLNHDAMYWYRQDPGQGLRLIYYSQIVNDFQKGDIAEGYSVSREKKESFPLTVTSAQKNPTAFYLCASSMYRDNQPQHFGDGTRLSIL.

The CDR3 bases are TGTGCCAGCAGTACAACCCCCTTAAGTACGCAGTATTTT. It codes for CASSTTPLSTQYF. The chain has TRBV6-5 and TRBJ2-3; no reliable D call. V dropped 5 bases and J dropped 8 bases, with 14 bases sitting between them. The CDR3 extends over 13 amino acids. Germline V gene data show CDR1 as MNHEY and CDR2 as SVGAGI.

This chain joins TRBV4-3 and TRBJ1-2; D ambiguous. V lost 0 bases and J 8 bases, leaving 25 bases between the germline ends. The germline V gene has CDR1 LGHNA and CDR2 YSLEER. The length of the CDR3 is 18 residues. The CDR3 here is CASSQDLTLTAGVKGYTF. In nucleotides, the CDR3 is TGCGCCAGCAGCCAAGATCTCACCCTGACCGCCGGGGTCAAGGGCTACACCTTC.

The V and J genes are TRBV28 and TRBJ1-5; 7 bases are shared with TRBD1. The CDR3 length is 15 residues. The junction had 13 bases not matched to a gene; V was cut back by 7 bases and J by 7 bases. From germline, CDR1 is MDHEN and CDR2 SYDVKM. The CDR3 region is CASTLDREVSQPQHF. Here the CDR3 DNA reads TGTGCCAGCACCTTAGACAGGGAGGTTAGCCAGCCCCAGCATTTT.

This chain joins TRBV29-1 and TRBJ2-2; the match to TRBD2 covers 8 bases. The CDR3 totals 17 residues. The germline gives CDR1 SQVTM, CDR2 ANQGSEA. V shed 0 bases and J 3 bases; nucleotides not matched to a gene: 9. The CDR3 sequence is CSVEEVGGRSDTGELFF. DNA for the CDR3: TGCAGCGTTGAAGAAGTTGGCGGGAGGAGCGACACCGGGGAGCTGTTTTTT.

The chain links TRBV6-6 to TRBJ2-7, with D uncertain. Trimming pared 0 bases from V and 1 base from J, leaving 4 bases between. This CDR3 is built from 13 residues. Germline V gene data show CDR1 as MNHNY and CDR2 as SVGAGI (reference sequence). In DNA form, the CDR3 reads TGTGCCAGCAGTTACTCGGAGTCCTACGAGCAGTACTTC. Translating it yields CASSYSESYEQYF.

The V gene is TRBV7-9, the J gene TRBJ2-1; D is ambiguous. The CDR3 covers 16 residues. V was clipped by 7 bases and J by 4 bases, with 20 bases between them. Germline V gene lookup returns CDR1 SEHNR and CDR2 FQNEAQ (reference sequence). The CDR3 is CASNGDTLGGYNEQFF. CDR3 coding DNA: TGTGCCAGCAACGGAGACACCTTGGGTGGGTACAATGAGCAGTTCTTC.

V usage is TRBV4-1 and J usage is TRBJ2-2; TRBD2 is a possible D gene (5 bases). The V end was cut by 1 base, the J end by 8 bases, with 17 bases between. Germline V gives CDR1 MGHRA, CDR2 YSYEKL. CDR3 length: 16 residues. CDR3 in amino acids: CASSQVADLGAGELFF. In DNA form, the CDR3 reads TGCGCCAGCAGCCAAGTCGCCGACTTGGGAGCTGGGGAGCTGTTTTTT.

This clone showed up just once. The CDR3 nucleotides are TGCGCCAGCAGCTTGGGGCAGGGGGGCCAGCCCCAGCATTTT. Its protein is CASSLGQGGQPQHF. The rearrangement joins TRBV5-1 to TRBJ1-5; 7 bases match TRBD1. In germline, CDR1 is SGHRS, CDR2 YFSETQ. There are 14 residues in the CDR3. Trimming cost V 0 bases and J 7 bases; bases outside gene matches: 4.

This clone was observed once. The rearrangement joins TRBV5-1 to TRBJ2-1; weak D call: TRBD1 (5 bases). V was cut by 5 bases and J by 5 bases, with 14 bases left in between. This CDR3 comprises 14 residues. The V gene's germline CDR1 is SGHRS and CDR2 YFSETQ. This CDR3 reads CASRTTAYDNEQFF. In DNA, the CDR3 is TGCGCCAGCAGGACGACAGCCTACGACAATGAGCAGTTCTTC.

This clone is classed as medium-sized. The rearrangement joins TRBV9 to TRBJ2-7; 9 nucleotides agree with TRBD2. Germline CDR1 is SGDLS and CDR2 is YYNGEE. This CDR3 has 17 residues. The V segment lost 2 bases and the J segment 3 bases; nucleotides outside the gene matches: 12. CDR3 DNA: TGTGCCAGCAGCGTGGTAGCGGGAGATCCCTTCCTCTACGAGCAGTACTTC. It translates to CASSVVAGDPFLYEQYF. The entire variable domain, with the rest obtained from reference TRBV9 and TRBJ2-7, is as follows: DSGVTQTPKHLITATGQRVTLRCSPRSGDLSVYWYQQSLDQGLQFLIQYYNGEERAKGNILERFSAQQFPDLHSELNLSSLELGDSALYFCASSVVAGDPFLYEQYFGPGTRLTVT.

This chain links TRBV28 with TRBJ2-7; D call uncertain. Trimming left V 2 bases short and J 4 bases short, with 12 bases between. The CDR3 covers 14 residues. Germline assignment: CDR1 MDHEN and CDR2 SYDVKM. CDR3 DNA sequence: TGTGCCAGCAGTTTAATAACGTGGAGTTACGAGCAGTACTTC. Its translation: CASSLITWSYEQYF.

A few counts support this clone. The genes are TRBV11-2 and TRBJ1-2; D is unresolved. The V gene's germline CDR1 is SGHAT and CDR2 FQNNGV. The V end lost 2 bases, the J end lost 4 bases, and 5 bases lay between the germline ends. The length of the CDR3 is 12 residues. The CDR3 bases are TGTGCCAGCAGCTTACCGGCCTATGGCTACACCTTC. Encoded protein: CASSLPAYGYTF.

This chain links TRBV7-9 with TRBJ2-1, with D unclear. Trimming took 10 bases from V and 0 from J, leaving 13 bases between them. The CDR3 is made up of 14 amino acids. Per the germline V gene, CDR1 is SEHNR and CDR2 is FQNEAQ (reference sequence). In nucleotides, the CDR3 is TGTGCCATCTCCGGAGAGCTCTCCTACAATGAGCAGTTCTTC. This encodes CAISGELSYNEQFF.

The CDR3 is CSVRGTAVYEQYF. The CDR3 region has the DNA TGCAGCGTTCGTGGGACAGCCGTTTACGAGCAGTACTTC. The gene calls are TRBV29-1 and TRBJ2-7; 7 bases map to TRBD1. The junction had 8 bases not matched to a gene; V was cut back by 5 bases and J by 4 bases. CDR3 length: 13 residues. CDR1 and CDR2 (germline): SQVTM, ANQGSEA.

The chain is built from TRBV7-9 and TRBJ2-7; no definite D call. Germline loops: CDR1 SEHNR, CDR2 FQNEAQ (reference sequence). The CDR3 contains 10 residues. V was pared by 5 bases and J by 12 bases, with 11 bases between. CDR3 bases: TGTGCCAGCAGCGCATACTCGGGGTACTTC. Translating it yields CASSAYSGYF.

The J gene is TRBJ1-1, the V gene TRBV19; 10 bases match TRBD1. From germline, CDR1 is LNHDA and CDR2 SQIVND (reference sequence). The length of the CDR3 is 13 residues. The ends lost 10 bases at V and 5 bases at J; junction bases unmatched: 7. CDR3 bases: TGTGCCACCGCGACAGGGGGCATTACTGAAGCTTTCTTT. The encoded protein is CATATGGITEAFF.

J is TRBJ1-2 and V is TRBV27; no firm D call. V lost 2 bases and J 1 base, leaving 5 bases between the germline ends. Germline V lookup: CDR1 MNHEY, CDR2 SMNVEV (reference sequence). CDR3 length: 13 amino acids. As DNA, the CDR3 is TGTGCCAGCAGTTTACGCGGTAACTATGGCTACACCTTC. Translation gives CASSLRGNYGYTF.

The chain uses TRBV30 and TRBJ1-5; D call uncertain. Germline assignment: CDR1 GTSNPN and CDR2 SVGIG (reference sequence). The V end was cut by 1 base, the J end by 3 bases, with 7 bases between. The CDR3 runs 13 residues. CDR3 in amino acids: CAWSDSPNQPQHF. CDR3 nucleotide sequence: TGTGCCTGGAGTGACAGCCCCAATCAGCCCCAGCATTTT.

The J gene is TRBJ1-1, the V gene TRBV11-2; D is uncertain. The CDR3 totals 13 residues. V was clipped by 4 bases and J by 10 bases, with 16 bases between them. Germline V gene lookup returns CDR1 SGHAT and CDR2 FQNNGV. CDR3 nucleotide sequence: TGTGCCAGCAGCTCCCGGACGGCAAACAGAGCTTTCTTT. As protein: CASSSRTANRAFF.

This rearrangement joins TRBV5-4 to TRBJ1-5; D uncertain. The germline CDR1 and CDR2 sequences are SGHNT and YYREEE (reference sequence). The CDR3 runs 13 residues. Trimming stripped 4 bases from V and 4 bases from J, with 9 bases between. The CDR3 sequence: CASSPDGNQPQHF. In DNA, the CDR3 is TGTGCCAGCAGCCCGGACGGTAATCAGCCCCAGCATTTT.